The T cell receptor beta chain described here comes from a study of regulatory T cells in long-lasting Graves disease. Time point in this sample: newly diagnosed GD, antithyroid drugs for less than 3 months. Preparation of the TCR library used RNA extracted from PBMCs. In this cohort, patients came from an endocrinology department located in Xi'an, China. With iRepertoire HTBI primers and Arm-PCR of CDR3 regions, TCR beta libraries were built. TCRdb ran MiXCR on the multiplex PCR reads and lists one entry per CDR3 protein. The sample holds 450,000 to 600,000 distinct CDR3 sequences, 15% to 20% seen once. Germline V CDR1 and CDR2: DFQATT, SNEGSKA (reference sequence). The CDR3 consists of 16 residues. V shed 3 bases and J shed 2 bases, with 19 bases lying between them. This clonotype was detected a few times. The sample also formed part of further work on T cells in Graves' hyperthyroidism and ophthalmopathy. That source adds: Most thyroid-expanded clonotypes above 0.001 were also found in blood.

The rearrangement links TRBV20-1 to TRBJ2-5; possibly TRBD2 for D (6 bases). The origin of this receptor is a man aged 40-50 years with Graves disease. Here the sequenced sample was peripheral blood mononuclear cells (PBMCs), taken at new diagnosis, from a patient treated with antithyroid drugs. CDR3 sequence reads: CSASGLARLLQETQYF. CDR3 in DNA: TGCAGTGCTAGTGGGCTAGCGCGATTGCTGCAAGAGACCCAGTACTTC.